The clone carrying this TCR beta chain showed up just once. CDR1 and CDR2 from the germline V gene are SNHLY and FYNNEI. V shed 3 bases, J shed 4 bases, and the junction held 6 bases outside the gene matches. CDR3 length: 15 residues. Participant ages covered about 18 to 89 years across 24 US areas. Donors were grouped by their self-reported clinical history. The data are from a study of blood T cell repertoires in COVID-19. Study at large: COVID-19 samples, acute and convalescent, were from the United States, Italy and Spain. T cells, B-cell-depleted T cells, or PBMCs supplied cDNA or gDNA.

Repertoires were generated with immunoSEQ multiplex PCR, while TCRdb's copy carries only in-frame clones and drops some. This table has fewer than 250,000 clones, about 86% appearing once. The rearrangement uses TRBV2 and TRBJ1-2; 9 nucleotides agree with TRBD1. This TCR was sampled from a woman in her thirties or forties with acute COVID-19. Sequenced: PBMCs or T cells enriched from blood (not recorded which). The CDR3 bases are TGTGCCAGCAGTGAGGCGACAGGGGGAAGCTATGGCTACACCTTC. As protein: CASSEATGGSYGYTF.